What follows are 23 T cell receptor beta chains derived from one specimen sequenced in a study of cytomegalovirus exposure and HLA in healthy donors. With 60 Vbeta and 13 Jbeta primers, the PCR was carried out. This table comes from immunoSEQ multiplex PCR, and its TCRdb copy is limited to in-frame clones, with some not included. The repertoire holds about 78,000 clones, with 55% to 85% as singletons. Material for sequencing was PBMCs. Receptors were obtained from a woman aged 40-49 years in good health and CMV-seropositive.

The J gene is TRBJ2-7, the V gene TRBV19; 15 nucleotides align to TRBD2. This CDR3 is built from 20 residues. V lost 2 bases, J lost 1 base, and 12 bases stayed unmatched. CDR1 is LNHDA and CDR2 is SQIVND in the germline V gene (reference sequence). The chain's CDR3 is CASSILTGTSGRSGSYEQYF. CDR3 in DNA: TGTGCCAGTAGTATACTTACCGGGACTAGCGGGAGGTCCGGTTCCTACGAGCAGTACTTC.

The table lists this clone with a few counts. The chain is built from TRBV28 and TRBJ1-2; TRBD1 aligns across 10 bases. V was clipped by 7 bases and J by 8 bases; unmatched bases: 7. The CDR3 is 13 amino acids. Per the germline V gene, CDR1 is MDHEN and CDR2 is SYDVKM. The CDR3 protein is CASKMTGGRGYTF. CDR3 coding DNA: TGTGCCAGCAAAATGACAGGGGGCCGAGGCTACACCTTC.

CDR3 region: CASSASEASQETQYF. CDR3 in DNA: TGTGCCAGCAGCGCGTCAGAAGCGAGCCAAGAGACCCAGTACTTC. The chain recombines TRBV9 with TRBJ2-5; D remains ambiguous. Trimming took off 3 bases at V and 1 base at J, with 13 bases between the two ends. CDR1 and CDR2 from the germline V gene are SGDLS and YYNGEE. The CDR3 extends over 15 amino acids.

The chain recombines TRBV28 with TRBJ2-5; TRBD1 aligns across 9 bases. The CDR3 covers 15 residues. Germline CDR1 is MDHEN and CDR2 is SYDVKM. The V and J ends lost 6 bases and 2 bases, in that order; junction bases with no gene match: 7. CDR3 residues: CASSRGQGLQETQYF. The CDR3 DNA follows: TGTGCCAGCAGCCGGGGACAGGGACTACAAGAGACCCAGTACTTC.

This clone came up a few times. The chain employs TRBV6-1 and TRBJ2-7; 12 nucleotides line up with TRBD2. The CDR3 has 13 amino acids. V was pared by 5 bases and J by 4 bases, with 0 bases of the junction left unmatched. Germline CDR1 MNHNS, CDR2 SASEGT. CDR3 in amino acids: CASSLAGGYEQYF. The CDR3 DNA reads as TGTGCCAGCAGTCTAGCGGGAGGGTACGAGCAGTACTTC.

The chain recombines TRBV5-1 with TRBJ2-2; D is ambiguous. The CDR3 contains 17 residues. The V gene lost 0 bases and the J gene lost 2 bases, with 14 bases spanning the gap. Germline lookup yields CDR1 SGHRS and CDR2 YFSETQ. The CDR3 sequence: CASSLAQPQINTGELFF. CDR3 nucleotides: TGCGCCAGCAGCTTGGCACAGCCCCAAATCAACACCGGGGAGCTGTTTTTT.

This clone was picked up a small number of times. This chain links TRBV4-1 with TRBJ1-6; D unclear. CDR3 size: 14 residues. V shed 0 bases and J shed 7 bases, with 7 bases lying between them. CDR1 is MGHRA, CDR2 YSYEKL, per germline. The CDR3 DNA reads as TGCGCCAGCAGCCAAGACAGTCGAAATTCACCCCTCCACTTT. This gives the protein CASSQDSRNSPLHF.

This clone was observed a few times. The DNA for the CDR3 is TGTGCCACTAGCCCACAGGGGTTTGATTCCACTGAAGCTTTCTTT. Its protein is CATSPQGFDSTEAFF. V usage is TRBV19 and J usage is TRBJ1-1; 7 bases fit TRBD1. The J segment lost 4 bases and the V segment lost 10 bases, leaving 15 bases of the junction unmatched. This CDR3 contains 15 residues. Germline loops: CDR1 LNHDA, CDR2 SQIVND (reference sequence).

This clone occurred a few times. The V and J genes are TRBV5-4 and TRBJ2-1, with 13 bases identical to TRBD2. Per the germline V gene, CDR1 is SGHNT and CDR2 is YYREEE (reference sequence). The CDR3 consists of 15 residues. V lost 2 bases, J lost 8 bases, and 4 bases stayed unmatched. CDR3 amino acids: CASSFGLAGVYEQFF. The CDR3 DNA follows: TGTGCCAGCAGCTTTGGACTAGCGGGAGTCTATGAGCAGTTCTTC.

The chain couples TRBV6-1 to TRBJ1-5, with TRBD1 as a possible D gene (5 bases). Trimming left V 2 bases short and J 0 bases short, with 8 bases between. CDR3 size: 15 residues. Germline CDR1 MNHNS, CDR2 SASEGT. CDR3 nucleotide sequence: TGTGCCAGCAGTGAAACAGGAGTTAGCAATCAGCCCCAGCATTTT. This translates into CASSETGVSNQPQHF.

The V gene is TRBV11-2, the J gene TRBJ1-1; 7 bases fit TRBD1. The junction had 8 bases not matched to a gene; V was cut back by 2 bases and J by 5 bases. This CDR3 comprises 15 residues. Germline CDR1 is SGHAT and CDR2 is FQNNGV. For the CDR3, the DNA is TGTGCCAGCAGCTTAATGCAGGGGGAGAGAACTGAAGCTTTCTTT. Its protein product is CASSLMQGERTEAFF.

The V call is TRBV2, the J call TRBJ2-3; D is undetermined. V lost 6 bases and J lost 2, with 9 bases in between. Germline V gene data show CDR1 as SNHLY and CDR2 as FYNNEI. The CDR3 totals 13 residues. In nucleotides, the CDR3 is TGTGCCAGCAGACCGACTGACACAGATACGCAGTATTTT. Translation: CASRPTDTDTQYF.

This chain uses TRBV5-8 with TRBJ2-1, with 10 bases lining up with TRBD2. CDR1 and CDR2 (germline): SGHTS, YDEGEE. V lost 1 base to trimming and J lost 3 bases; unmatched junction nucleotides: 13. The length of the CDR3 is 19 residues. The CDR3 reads CASSLYPSGSPRVYNEQFF. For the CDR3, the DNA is TGTGCCAGCAGCTTGTATCCTAGCGGGAGTCCACGTGTCTACAATGAGCAGTTCTTC.

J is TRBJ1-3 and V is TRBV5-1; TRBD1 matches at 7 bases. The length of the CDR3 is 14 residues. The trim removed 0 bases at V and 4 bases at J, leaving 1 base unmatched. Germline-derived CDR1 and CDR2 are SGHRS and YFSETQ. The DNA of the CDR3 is TGCGCCAGCAGCTTGGACAGGGGCGGAAACACCATATATTTT. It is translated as CASSLDRGGNTIYF.

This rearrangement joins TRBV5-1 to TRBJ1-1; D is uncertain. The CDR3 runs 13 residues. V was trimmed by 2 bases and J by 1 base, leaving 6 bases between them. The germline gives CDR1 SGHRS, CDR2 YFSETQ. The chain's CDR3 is CASSFSTNTEAFF. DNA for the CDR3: TGCGCCAGCAGCTTTTCTACGAACACTGAAGCTTTCTTT.

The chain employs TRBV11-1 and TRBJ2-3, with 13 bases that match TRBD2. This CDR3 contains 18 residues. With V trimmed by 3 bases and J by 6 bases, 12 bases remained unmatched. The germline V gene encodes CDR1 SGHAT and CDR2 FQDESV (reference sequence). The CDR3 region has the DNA TGTGCCAGCAGCTTTGGAGCCCGGACTAGCGGGAGAAGGGATACGCAGTATTTT. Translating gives CASSFGARTSGRRDTQYF.

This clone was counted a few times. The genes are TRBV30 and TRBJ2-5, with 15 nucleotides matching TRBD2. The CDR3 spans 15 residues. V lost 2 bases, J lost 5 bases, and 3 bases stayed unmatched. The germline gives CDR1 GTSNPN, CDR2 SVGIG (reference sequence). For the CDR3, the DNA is TGTGCCTGGAGTAGTGGACTAGCGGGAGGGGAGACCCAGTACTTC. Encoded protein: CAWSSGLAGGETQYF.

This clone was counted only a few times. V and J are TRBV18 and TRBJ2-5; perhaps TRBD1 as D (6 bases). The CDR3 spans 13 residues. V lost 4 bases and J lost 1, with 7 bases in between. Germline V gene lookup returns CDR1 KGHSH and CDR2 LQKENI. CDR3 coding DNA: TGTGCCAGCTCACGGGACATCCAAGAGACCCAGTACTTC. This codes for CASSRDIQETQYF.

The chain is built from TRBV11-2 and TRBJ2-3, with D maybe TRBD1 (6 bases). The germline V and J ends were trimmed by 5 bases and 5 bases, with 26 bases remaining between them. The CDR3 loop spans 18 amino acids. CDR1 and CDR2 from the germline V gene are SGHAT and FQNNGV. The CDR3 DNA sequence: TGTGCCAGCAGCCAAGGGGGTTTCTCCTGGGGGCGAAAAGATACGCAGTATTTT. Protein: CASSQGGFSWGRKDTQYF.

CDR3 sequence (DNA): TGTGCCAGCAGTTACTCCCAGAGCACAGATACGCAGTATTTT. Protein product: CASSYSQSTDTQYF. The V gene is TRBV6-5, the J gene TRBJ2-3; D gene uncertain. Germline values: CDR1 MNHEY, CDR2 SVGAGI. The V and J ends lost 0 bases and 0 bases respectively, with 4 bases between them. The CDR3 loop spans 14 amino acids.

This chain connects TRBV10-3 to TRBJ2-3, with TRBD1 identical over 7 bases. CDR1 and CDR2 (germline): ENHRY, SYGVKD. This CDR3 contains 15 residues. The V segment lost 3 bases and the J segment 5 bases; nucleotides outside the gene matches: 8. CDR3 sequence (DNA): TGTGCCATCAGTGATCCAAAGGGGGCGGGAGATACGCAGTATTTT. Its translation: CAISDPKGAGDTQYF.

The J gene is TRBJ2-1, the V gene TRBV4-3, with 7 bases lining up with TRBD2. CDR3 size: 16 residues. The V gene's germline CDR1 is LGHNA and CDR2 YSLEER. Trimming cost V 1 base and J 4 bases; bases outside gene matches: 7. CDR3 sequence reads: CASSQGSAGEYNEQFF. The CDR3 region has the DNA TGCGCCAGCAGCCAAGGGTCGGCGGGAGAATACAATGAGCAGTTCTTC.

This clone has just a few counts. The CDR3 region has the DNA TGTGCCAGCAGTCCACAGGGGTGGGATAATGAAAAACTGTTTTTT. The encoded protein is CASSPQGWDNEKLFF. The chain joins TRBV6-5 to TRBJ1-4, with TRBD1 matching over 7 bases. The CDR3 runs 15 residues. J gave up 4 bases and V 5 bases, and 7 bases lay outside the gene matches. Germline CDR1 reads MNHEY; CDR2 reads SVGAGI.